Listed below are T cell receptor beta chains from one sample, sequenced in a study of blood T cells in healthy people across ages. TCRdb reanalysed the 5' RACE reads using MiXCR and keeps one entry per CDR3 protein. The data show hundreds of thousands of distinct CDR3 sequences, roughly 25% seen once. A further study also used this sample, focusing on T cells of mothers and their children.

Sample: blood. Receptors were obtained from a boy aged 5-17 years in good health. Both conserved end residues are part of each CDR3. D genes are given only for firm matches. Size values are once, few and many counts, or a class for expanded clones, and some rows have none.

D,size,length,V,J,CDR3,DNA
-,-,17,TRBV11-2,TRBJ2-1,CASSARAGRSSYNEQFF,TGTGCCAGCAGCGCCCGTGCGGGCCGGAGCTCCTACAATGAGCAGTTCTTC
-,few,13,TRBV6-6,TRBJ1-1,CAAYQGSVGEAFF,TGTGCCGCCTACCAAGGGAGCGTCGGTGAAGCTTTCTTT
TRBD2,-,16,TRBV3-1,TRBJ2-7,CASSGLAGGLSYEQYF,TGTGCCAGCAGCGGACTAGCGGGGGGGCTCTCCTACGAGCAGTACTTC
TRBD1,few,16,TRBV6-5,TRBJ1-2,CASSYFGMRQGVGYTF,TGTGCCAGCAGTTATTTTGGGATGCGACAGGGGGTTGGCTACACCTTC
-,-,11,TRBV25-1,TRBJ2-5,CAATSGETQYF,TGTGCCGCCACCTCGGGGGAGACCCAGTACTTC
TRBD1,-,18,TRBV6-1,TRBJ2-5,CASSRAQGGFPSKETQYF,TGTGCCAGCAGTAGAGCACAGGGGGGCTTTCCTTCAAAAGAGACCCAGTACTTC
TRBD2,-,15,TRBV12-3/TRBV12-4,TRBJ2-3,CASSSSGTRGDTQYF,TGTGCCAGCAGTTCGTCCGGGACTAGGGGAGATACGCAGTATTTT
-,few,15,TRBV6-1,TRBJ2-5,CASSEAGLGWGTQYF,TGTGCCAGCAGTGAAGCCGGGTTGGGGTGGGGGACCCAGTACTTC
-,few,17,TRBV28,TRBJ1-6,CASSWRAESSYNSPLHF,TGTGCCAGCAGTTGGAGGGCCGAGAGCTCCTATAATTCACCCCTCCACTTT
TRBD1,-,14,TRBV30,TRBJ1-4,CAWSVETGYEKLFF,TGTGCCTGGAGTGTGGAGACAGGGTATGAAAAACTGTTTTTT
-,few,12,TRBV9,TRBJ1-1,CASSGQGPEAFF,TGTGCCAGCAGCGGCCAGGGGCCTGAAGCTTTCTTT
-,-,13,TRBV20-1,TRBJ2-1,CSATKSSYNEQFF,TGCAGTGCCACCAAGAGCTCCTACAATGAGCAGTTCTTC
TRBD2,-,14,TRBV20-1,TRBJ2-7,CSALLAGGPHEQYF,TGCAGTGCTCTTCTAGCGGGGGGGCCCCACGAGCAGTACTTC
-,-,10,TRBV24-1,TRBJ1-2,CATSDYGYTF,TGTGCCACCAGTGACTATGGCTACACCTTC